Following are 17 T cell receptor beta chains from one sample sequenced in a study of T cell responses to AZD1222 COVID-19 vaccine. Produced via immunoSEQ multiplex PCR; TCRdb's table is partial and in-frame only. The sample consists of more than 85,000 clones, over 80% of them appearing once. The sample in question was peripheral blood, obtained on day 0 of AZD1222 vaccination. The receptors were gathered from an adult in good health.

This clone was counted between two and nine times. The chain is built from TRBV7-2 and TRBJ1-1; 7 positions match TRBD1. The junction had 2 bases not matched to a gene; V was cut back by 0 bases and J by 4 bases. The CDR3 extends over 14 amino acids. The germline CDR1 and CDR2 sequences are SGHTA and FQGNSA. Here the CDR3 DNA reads TGTGCCAGCAGCTTAGCACAGGGGAGCACTGAAGCTTTCTTT. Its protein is CASSLAQGSTEAFF. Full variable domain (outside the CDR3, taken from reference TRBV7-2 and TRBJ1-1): GAGVSQSPSNKVTEKGKDVELRCDPISGHTALYWYRQSLGQGLEFLIYFQGNSAPDKSGLPSDRFSAERTGGSVSTLTIQRTQQEDSAVYLCASSLAQGSTEAFFGQGTRLTVV.

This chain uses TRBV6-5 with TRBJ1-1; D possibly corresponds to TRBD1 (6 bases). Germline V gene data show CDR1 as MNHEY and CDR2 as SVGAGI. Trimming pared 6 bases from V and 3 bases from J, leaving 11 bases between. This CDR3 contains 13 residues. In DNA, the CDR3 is TGTGCCAGCAGCTACAGGGTAGACACTGAAGCTTTCTTT. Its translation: CASSYRVDTEAFF.

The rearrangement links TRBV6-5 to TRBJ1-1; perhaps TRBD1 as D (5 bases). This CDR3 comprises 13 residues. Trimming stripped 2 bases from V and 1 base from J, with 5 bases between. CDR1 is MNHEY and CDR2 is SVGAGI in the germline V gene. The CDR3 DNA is TGTGCCAGCAGTTACAGGGGGAACACTGAAGCTTTCTTT. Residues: CASSYRGNTEAFF.

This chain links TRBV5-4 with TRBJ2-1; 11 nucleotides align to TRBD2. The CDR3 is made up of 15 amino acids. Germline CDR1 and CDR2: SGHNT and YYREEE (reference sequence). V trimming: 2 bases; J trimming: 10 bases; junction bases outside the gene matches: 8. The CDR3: CASSFLTSGINEQFF. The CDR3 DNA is TGTGCCAGCAGCTTTTTGACTAGCGGGATTAACGAGCAGTTCTTC.

CDR3 coding DNA: TGTGCCAGCAGCCCCTCAGGAGGCCTGGGAAACACCATATATTTT. It is translated as CASSPSGGLGNTIYF. The chain links TRBV7-3 to TRBJ1-3; D gene ambiguous. The CDR3 covers 15 residues. Germline V CDR1 and CDR2: SGHTA, FQGTGA. The V gene lost 5 bases and the J gene lost 4 bases, with 15 bases spanning the gap.

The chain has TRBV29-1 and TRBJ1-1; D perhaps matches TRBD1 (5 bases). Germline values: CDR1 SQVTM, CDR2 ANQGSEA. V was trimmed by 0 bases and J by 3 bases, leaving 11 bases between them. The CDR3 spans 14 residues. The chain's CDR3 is CSVEDPGWDTEAFF. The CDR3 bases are TGCAGCGTTGAAGATCCAGGGTGGGACACTGAAGCTTTCTTT.

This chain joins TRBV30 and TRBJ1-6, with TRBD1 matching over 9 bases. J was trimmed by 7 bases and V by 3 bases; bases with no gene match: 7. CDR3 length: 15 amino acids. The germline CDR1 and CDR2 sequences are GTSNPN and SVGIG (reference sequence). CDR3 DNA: TGTGCCTGGAGCGCTGGGACAGGGCGAAATTCACCCCTCCACTTT. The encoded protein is CAWSAGTGRNSPLHF.

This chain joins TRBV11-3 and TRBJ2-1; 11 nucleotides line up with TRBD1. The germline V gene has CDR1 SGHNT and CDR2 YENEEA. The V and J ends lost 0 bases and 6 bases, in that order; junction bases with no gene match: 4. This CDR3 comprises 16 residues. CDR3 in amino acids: CASSLDGQGAGNEQFF. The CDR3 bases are TGTGCCAGCAGCTTAGACGGACAGGGGGCAGGCAATGAGCAGTTCTTC.

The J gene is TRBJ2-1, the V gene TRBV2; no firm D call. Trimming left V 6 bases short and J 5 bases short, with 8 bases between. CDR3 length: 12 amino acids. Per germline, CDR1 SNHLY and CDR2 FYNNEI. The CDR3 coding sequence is TGTGCCAGCAGACAGACGAACAATGAGCAGTTCTTC. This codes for CASRQTNNEQFF.

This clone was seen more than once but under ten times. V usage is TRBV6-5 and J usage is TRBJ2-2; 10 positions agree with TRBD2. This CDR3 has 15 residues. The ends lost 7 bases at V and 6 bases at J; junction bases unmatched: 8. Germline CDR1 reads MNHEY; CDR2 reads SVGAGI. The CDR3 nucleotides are TGTGCCAGCAAAAGGGCTAGCGGGAGCCCCGGGGAGCTGTTTTTT. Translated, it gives CASKRASGSPGELFF.

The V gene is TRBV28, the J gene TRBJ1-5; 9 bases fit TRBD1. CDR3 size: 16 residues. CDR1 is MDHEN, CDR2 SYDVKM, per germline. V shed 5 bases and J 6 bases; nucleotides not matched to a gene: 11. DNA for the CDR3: TGTGCCAGCAGTCAGGAGACAGGGGGATCCGGTCAGCCCCAGCATTTT. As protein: CASSQETGGSGQPQHF.

DNA for the CDR3: TGTGCCAGCGCAGAGGGAGATCATCCGGAGCAGTTCTTC. It yields the protein CASAEGDHPEQFF. The gene calls are TRBV11-3 and TRBJ2-1, with TRBD2 as a possible D gene (5 bases). Germline CDR1 SGHNT, CDR2 YENEEA. The CDR3 spans 13 residues. Trimming stripped 8 bases from V and 10 bases from J, with 18 bases between.

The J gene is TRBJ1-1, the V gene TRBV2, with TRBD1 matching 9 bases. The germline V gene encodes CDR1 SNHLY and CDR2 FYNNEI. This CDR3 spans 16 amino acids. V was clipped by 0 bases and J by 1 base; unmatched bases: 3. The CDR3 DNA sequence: TGTGCCAGCAGTGAAGCGACAGGGGGGTGGAACACTGAAGCTTTCTTT. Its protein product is CASSEATGGWNTEAFF.

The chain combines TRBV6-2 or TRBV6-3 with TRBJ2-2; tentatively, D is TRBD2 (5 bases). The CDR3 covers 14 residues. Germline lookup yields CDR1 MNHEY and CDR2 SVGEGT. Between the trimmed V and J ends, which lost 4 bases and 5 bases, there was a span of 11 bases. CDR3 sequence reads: CASSFRGWTGELFF. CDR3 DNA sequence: TGTGCCAGCAGTTTTCGGGGTTGGACCGGGGAGCTGTTTTTT.

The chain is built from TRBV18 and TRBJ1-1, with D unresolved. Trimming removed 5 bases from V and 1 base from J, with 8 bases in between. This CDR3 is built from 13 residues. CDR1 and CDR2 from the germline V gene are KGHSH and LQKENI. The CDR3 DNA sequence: TGTGCCAGCTCAATCCCGGGGAACACTGAAGCTTTCTTT. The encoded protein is CASSIPGNTEAFF.

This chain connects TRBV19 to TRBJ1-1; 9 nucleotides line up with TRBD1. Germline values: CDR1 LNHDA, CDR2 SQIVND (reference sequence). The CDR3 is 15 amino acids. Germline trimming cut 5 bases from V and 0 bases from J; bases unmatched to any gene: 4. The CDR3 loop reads CASSAGTGMNTEAFF. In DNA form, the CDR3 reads TGTGCCAGTAGTGCCGGGACAGGGATGAACACTGAAGCTTTCTTT.

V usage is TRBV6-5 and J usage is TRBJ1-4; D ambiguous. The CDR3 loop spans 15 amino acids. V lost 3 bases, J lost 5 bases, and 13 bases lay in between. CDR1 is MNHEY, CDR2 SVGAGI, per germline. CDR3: CASSYNLFGNEKLFF. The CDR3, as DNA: TGTGCCAGCAGTTATAACCTCTTCGGAAATGAAAAACTGTTTTTT.